This entry lists 5 T cell receptor beta chains sequenced from one sample in a study of response to subunit inactivated influenza vaccine. MiXCR, run by TCRdb on the RT-PCR reads, gives a single entry per CDR3 protein. The sample has about 520,000 distinct CDR3 sequences; about 7.2% are singletons. This specimen consisted of PBMCs from blood, obtained around 25 months after vaccination. All receptors come from a man in his fifties or sixties who received an inactivated influenza vaccine.

This clonotype was found a few times. CDR3 coding DNA: TGTGCCAGCAGTCCGACAAGCTCTGGAAACACCATATATTTT. Encoded protein: CASSPTSSGNTIYF. The chain joins TRBV12-3 or TRBV12-4 to TRBJ1-3; D gene unclear. With 5 bases removed from V and 0 bases from J, the gap between germline ends came to 8 bases. CDR3 size: 14 residues.

This clonotype was seen only a few times. The CDR3 loop is CASSLGTGGEYEQYF. The CDR3 DNA reads TGTGCCAGCAGCTTAGGGACAGGGGGAGAATACGAGCAGTACTTC. The chain combines TRBV7-2 with TRBJ2-7; 10 bases align to TRBD1. J was trimmed by 4 bases and V by 1 base; bases with no gene match: 4. Germline values: CDR1 SGHTA, CDR2 FQGNSA. The CDR3 runs to 15 residues.

This clonotype was counted ten times or more. CDR3 sequence (DNA): TGCAGTGCTAGCCCGGGGATGGACACTGAAGCTTTCTTT. Translated, it gives CSASPGMDTEAFF. The chain has TRBV20-1 and TRBJ1-1; no firm D call. Germline CDR1 reads DFQATT; CDR2 reads SNEGSKA (reference sequence). Trimming took off 3 bases at V and 3 bases at J, with 11 bases between the two ends. The CDR3 is 13 residues long.

Details on this clonotype: Just one base apart from a much larger clone, this may be a read error. V gene TRBV12-3 or TRBV12-4 combines with J gene TRBJ2-7, with 7 bases matching TRBD1. The CDR3 loop spans 12 amino acids. CDR3 region: CTSTKQGIEQYF. As DNA, the CDR3 is TGTACCAGTACAAAACAGGGGATCGAGCAGTACTTC.

This clonotype was detected only a few times. The rearrangement uses TRBV12-3 or TRBV12-4 and TRBJ2-2; 7 bases agree with TRBD1. This CDR3 is 18 amino acids long. After removal of 5 bases from V and 6 bases from J, the junction contained 18 bases not matched to a gene. CDR3 sequence: CASSHPSGQKPRAGELFF. The CDR3 DNA is TGTGCCAGCAGTCACCCCTCGGGACAGAAACCCCGGGCCGGGGAGCTGTTTTTT.